Presented here are 10 T cell receptor beta chains from one specimen sequenced in a study of blood T cell repertoires in COVID-19. The method was immunoSEQ multiplex PCR; TCRdb's version includes in-frame clones alone and lacks a portion of them. Among some 370,000 clones listed, more than 75% were seen once. The sample comprised peripheral blood. The receptors derive from a woman aged 30 to 39 with COVID-19, enrolled during active disease.

The chain recombines TRBV28 with TRBJ1-2, with a tentative D call TRBD1 (6 bases). Deletions cut 6 bases from V and 2 bases from J, with 13 bases between. This CDR3 contains 14 residues. CDR1 is MDHEN, CDR2 SYDVKM, per germline. DNA for the CDR3: TGTGCCAGCAGCCTATTCGGACAGAACTATGGCTACACCTTC. Protein sequence: CASSLFGQNYGYTF.

The J gene is TRBJ2-1, the V gene TRBV29-1; 10 positions agree with TRBD2. Trimming took 7 bases from V and 14 from J; bases not matched to a gene: 5. This CDR3 is 10 amino acids long. CDR1 and CDR2 from the germline V gene are SQVTM and ANQGSEA. Written as DNA, the CDR3 is TGCAGCGGGCGGAGCGGGAGGGAGTTCTTC. This sequence encodes CSGRSGREFF.

CDR3 sequence reads: CASSWGQGANSPLHF. The DNA for the CDR3 is TGCGCCAGCAGCTGGGGACAGGGGGCGAATTCACCCCTCCACTTT. This chain connects TRBV5-1 to TRBJ1-6, with TRBD1 matching 12 bases. The CDR3 is 15 amino acids. J was trimmed by 7 bases and V by 3 bases; bases with no gene match: 2. CDR1 and CDR2 (germline): SGHRS, YFSETQ.

This sequence joins TRBV27 and TRBJ1-2, with 8 bases aligning to TRBD1. Germline V gives CDR1 MNHEY, CDR2 SMNVEV (reference sequence). There are 17 residues in the CDR3. Losses at the gene ends were 5 bases for V and 1 base for J; bases not matched to a gene: 12. CDR3 sequence (DNA): TGTGCCAGCAGTCAACTACAGGGGGGGGTCCGTAACTATGGCTACACCTTC. Translating gives CASSQLQGGVRNYGYTF.

This clone was counted once. The sample carries other DNA sequences with the same CDR3. The chain uses TRBV7-3 and TRBJ1-1, with a possible D match to TRBD1 (5 bases). This CDR3 spans 13 amino acids. With 2 bases removed from V and 2 bases from J, the gap between germline ends came to 6 bases. CDR1 is SGHTA, CDR2 FQGTGA, per germline. The CDR3, as DNA: TGTGCCAGCAGCTTACAGGGCAACACTGAAGCTTTCTTT. It specifies CASSLQGNTEAFF.

The chain is built from TRBV4-1 and TRBJ2-1, with 7 bases lining up with TRBD2. With V trimmed by 7 bases and J by 7 bases, 22 bases remained unmatched. The germline CDR1 and CDR2 sequences are MGHRA and YSYEKL. The length of the CDR3 is 18 residues. The CDR3 DNA follows: TGCGCCAGCACCCGGTACGGGGATGAGGGGAGGGCCTCAAATGAGCAGTTCTTC. Translated: CASTRYGDEGRASNEQFF.

This sequence joins TRBV28 and TRBJ2-5, with a possible D match to TRBD1 (6 bases). The CDR3 has 16 amino acids. The V gene's germline CDR1 is MDHEN and CDR2 SYDVKM. V lost 5 bases, J lost 2 bases, and 18 bases lay in between. The CDR3 nucleotides read TGTGCCAGCAGTCTGGCAGGGGCCGGGGCTCAAGAGACCCAGTACTTC. It codes for CASSLAGAGAQETQYF.

The chain has TRBV5-4 and TRBJ1-2; D remains unclear. Germline-derived CDR1 and CDR2 are SGHNT and YYREEE (reference sequence). Trimming left V 0 bases short and J 0 bases short, with 9 bases between. This CDR3 spans 15 amino acids. CDR3 protein: CASSLDRHSNYGYTF. The CDR3 DNA sequence: TGTGCCAGCAGCTTGGACAGACACTCTAACTATGGCTACACCTTC.

The chain uses TRBV7-2 and TRBJ1-5, with D unresolved. In germline, CDR1 is SGHTA, CDR2 FQGNSA. The V gene lost 5 bases and the J gene lost 7 bases, with 15 bases spanning the gap. This CDR3 has 14 residues. The CDR3 protein is CASSPYRSQQPQHF. The DNA for the CDR3 is TGTGCCAGCAGCCCCTACCGCTCGCAACAGCCCCAGCATTTT.

V gene TRBV7-9 combines with J gene TRBJ2-2; TRBD2 is a possible D gene (6 bases). Germline V gene data show CDR1 as SEHNR and CDR2 as FQNEAQ (reference sequence). Deletions cut 6 bases from V and 3 bases from J, with 14 bases between. There are 15 residues in the CDR3. The CDR3 coding sequence is TGTGCCAGCAGGTCCGGAGGGCCGCACACCGGGGAGCTGTTTTTT. Translating gives CASRSGGPHTGELFF.